This TCR beta chain was recorded in a study of CD8+ T cells in alopecia areata. In the study overall: For the treated group, dosing was oral tofacitinib at 5 to 10 mg twice daily.

cDNA prepared by RNA extraction and subsequent reverse transcription served as the template for sequencing. Here immunoSEQ multiplex PCR was the method, and the copy in TCRdb shows in-frame clones only, minus some. This sample has some 150,000 clones, with roughly 54% found just once. Treatment specified: oral pan-JAK inhibitor, 5-10 mg twice daily. Study-wide points: Significant decreases in scalp clonality and expanded CD8+ clones followed tofacitinib treatment. Many expanded lesional clones remained in scalp and blood on tofacitinib. Clonality was higher in lesional than normal scalp, especially in alopecia totalis/universalis.

On this clone: The antigen is not known.

Trimming removed 0 bases from V and 2 bases from J, with 2 bases in between. Germline loops: CDR1 SNHLY, CDR2 FYNNEI. This CDR3 has 12 amino acids. The chain employs TRBV2 and TRBJ2-7; no clear D. This receptor was taken from a human donor with alopecia areata. Sample: CD8+ T cells sorted from blood, taken at week 4, from a patient treated with tofacitinib. The CDR3: CASSEATYEQYF. The CDR3 DNA sequence: TGTGCCAGCAGTGAAGCTACCTACGAGCAGTACTTC.